This T cell receptor (beta chain) came from a study of blood T cells in healthy people across ages. Study-wide findings and caveats: In long-lived donors, naive CD4+ cell counts and diversity exceeded those of aged donors. TCR beta diversity correlated strongly with naive T cell percentage.

In regard to this clonotype: Its antigen is currently unknown.

Germline V gives CDR1 ENHRY, CDR2 SYGVKD. J lost 7 bases, V lost 5 bases, and 8 bases had no gene match. The CDR3 length is 15 residues. A second PCR, run for roughly 7 to 12 cycles, used a sample-barcoded 5' primer plus a J-beta primer mix. Each cDNA molecule was tagged by a template-switch adaptor that had 12 random nucleotides. One entry per CDR3 protein, called by TCRdb with MiXCR from the 5' RACE reads. The sample lists 850,000 to 1,300,000 distinct CDR3 sequences, 40% to 45% seen once, with under 20% in the top ten. Collection of approximately 9.3 milliliters of peripheral blood was performed for each donor.

The gene calls are TRBV10-3 and TRBJ1-5; 10 nucleotides line up with TRBD1. The sequencing input was blood. This TCR was recovered from an older woman in good health. DNA for the CDR3: TGTGCCATCAGTCACGGGACAGGGGAAGACCAGCCCCAGCATTTT. The encoded protein is CAISHGTGEDQPQHF.